The source of this T cell receptor beta chain is a study of OX40 agonist ivuxolimab in advanced cancers. Study as a whole: Three partial responders included one hepatocellular carcinoma patient and two cutaneous melanoma patients.

Sequencing used immunoSEQ multiplex PCR; TCRdb keeps in-frame clones, though not all of them. The data contain approximately 74,000 clones, 85% of them singletons. The germline gives CDR1 SGHVS, CDR2 FNYEAQ. The junction had 7 bases not matched to a gene; V was cut back by 4 bases and J by 6 bases. CDR3 size: 14 residues. The source of this sequence is an adult with an advanced solid tumor such as melanoma, head and neck, liver or kidney cancer. The specimen was CD4+ or CD8+ T cells sorted from blood, collected in a trial of the OX40 agonist ivuxolimab. The rearrangement uses TRBV7-6 and TRBJ2-7; 9 bases map to TRBD1. CDR3: CASSSNRGQGEQYF. The CDR3 DNA reads as TGTGCCAGCAGCTCGAACAGGGGGCAGGGCGAGCAGTACTTC.